This T cell receptor beta chain was retrieved from a study of T-cell memory formation after mild COVID-19. Study at large: The TCR clusters were mostly specific to one donor.

The CDR3 contains 16 residues. Looked up from germline, CDR1 is SGHRS and CDR2 is YFSETQ. The V end lost 0 bases, the J end lost 2 bases, and 12 bases lay between the germline ends. TCRdb re-called the 5' RACE reads through MiXCR, storing one row per CDR3 protein. Seen here are tens of thousands of distinct CDR3 sequences, approximately 9% observed once, and the top ten hold about an eighth. This clonotype was observed many times. The chain links TRBV5-1 to TRBJ2-1; D might be TRBD1 (5 bases). The sample consisted of PBMCs or a T cell subset sorted from them (not recorded which). The clonotype was recovered from an adult woman who had mild COVID-19 (a few samples of this study predate the infection). Cell type and time point are not known. As DNA, the CDR3 is TGCGCCAGCAGCTTGGGTTCCAGGGTTCCCTACAATGAGCAGTTCTTC. This gives the protein CASSLGSRVPYNEQFF.